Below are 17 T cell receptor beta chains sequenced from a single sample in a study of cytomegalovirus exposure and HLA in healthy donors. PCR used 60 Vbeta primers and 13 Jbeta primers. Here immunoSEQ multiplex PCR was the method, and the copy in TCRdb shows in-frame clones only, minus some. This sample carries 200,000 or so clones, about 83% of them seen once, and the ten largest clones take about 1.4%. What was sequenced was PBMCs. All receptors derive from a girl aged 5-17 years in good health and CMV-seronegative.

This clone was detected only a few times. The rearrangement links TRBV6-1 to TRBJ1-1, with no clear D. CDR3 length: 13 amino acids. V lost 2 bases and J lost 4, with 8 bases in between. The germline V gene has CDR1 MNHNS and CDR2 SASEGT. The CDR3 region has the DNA TGTGCCAGCAGTGAAATGGAGACCACTGAAGCTTTCTTT. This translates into CASSEMETTEAFF.

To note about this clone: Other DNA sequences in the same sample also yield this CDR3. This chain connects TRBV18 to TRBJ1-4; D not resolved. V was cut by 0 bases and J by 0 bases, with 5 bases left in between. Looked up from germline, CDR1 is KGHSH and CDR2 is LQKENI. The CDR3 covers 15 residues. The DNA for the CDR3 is TGTGCCAGCTCACCACCGAGGGCAACTAATGAAAAACTGTTTTTT. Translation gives CASSPPRATNEKLFF.

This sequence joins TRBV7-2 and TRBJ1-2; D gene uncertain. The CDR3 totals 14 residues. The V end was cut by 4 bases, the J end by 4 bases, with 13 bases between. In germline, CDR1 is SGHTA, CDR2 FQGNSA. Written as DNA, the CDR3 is TGTGCCAGCAGCTCCTCTCACAGCACCTATGGCTACACCTTC. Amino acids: CASSSSHSTYGYTF.

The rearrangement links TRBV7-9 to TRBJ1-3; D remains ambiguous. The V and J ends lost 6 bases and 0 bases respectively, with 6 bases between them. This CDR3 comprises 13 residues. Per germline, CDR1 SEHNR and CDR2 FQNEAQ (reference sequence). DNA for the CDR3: TGTGCCAGCAGGGAGAGCTCTGGAAACACCATATATTTT. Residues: CASRESSGNTIYF.

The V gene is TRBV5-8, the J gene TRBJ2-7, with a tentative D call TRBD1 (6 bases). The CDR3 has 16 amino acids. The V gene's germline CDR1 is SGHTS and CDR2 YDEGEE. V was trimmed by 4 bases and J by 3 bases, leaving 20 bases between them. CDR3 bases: TGTGCCAGCAGCCTACCTTACAGGGCCCCTGGCTACGAGCAGTACTTC. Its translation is CASSLPYRAPGYEQYF.

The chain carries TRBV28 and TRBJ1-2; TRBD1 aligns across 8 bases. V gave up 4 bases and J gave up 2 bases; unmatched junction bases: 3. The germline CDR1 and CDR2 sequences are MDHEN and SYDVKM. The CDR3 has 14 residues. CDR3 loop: CASSWTGYNYGYTF. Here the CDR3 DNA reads TGTGCCAGCAGTTGGACAGGGTACAACTATGGCTACACCTTC.

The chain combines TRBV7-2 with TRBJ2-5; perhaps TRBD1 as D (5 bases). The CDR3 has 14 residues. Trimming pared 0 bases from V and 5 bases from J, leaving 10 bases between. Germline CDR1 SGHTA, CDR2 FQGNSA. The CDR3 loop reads CASSLAGARETQYF. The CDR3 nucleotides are TGTGCCAGCAGCTTAGCAGGGGCCCGGGAGACCCAGTACTTC.

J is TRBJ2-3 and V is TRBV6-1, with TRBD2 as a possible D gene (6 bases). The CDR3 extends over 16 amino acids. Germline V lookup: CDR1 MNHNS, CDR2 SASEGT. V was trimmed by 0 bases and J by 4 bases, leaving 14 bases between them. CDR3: CASSEAGGDGADTQYF. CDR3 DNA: TGTGCCAGCAGTGAAGCAGGAGGGGATGGTGCAGATACGCAGTATTTT.

The CDR3: CASSYSSTVNTEAFF. Written as DNA, the CDR3 is TGTGCCAGCAGTTACAGCTCGACAGTGAACACTGAAGCTTTCTTT. The genes are TRBV6-6 and TRBJ1-1; TRBD1 might be the D (5 bases). Trimming left V 2 bases short and J 0 bases short, with 10 bases between. Germline CDR1 MNHNY, CDR2 SVGAGI (reference sequence). The CDR3 is 15 amino acids.

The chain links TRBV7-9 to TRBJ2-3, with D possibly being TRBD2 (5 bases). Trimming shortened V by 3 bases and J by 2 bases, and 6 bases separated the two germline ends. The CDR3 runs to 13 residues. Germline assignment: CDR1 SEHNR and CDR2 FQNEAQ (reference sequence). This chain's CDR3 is CASSLTTTDTQYF. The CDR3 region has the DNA TGTGCCAGCAGCTTGACTACCACAGATACGCAGTATTTT. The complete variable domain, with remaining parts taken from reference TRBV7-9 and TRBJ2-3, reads DTGVSQNPRHKITKRGQNVTFRCDPISEHNRLYWYRQTLGQGPEFLTYFQNEAQLEKSRLLSDRFSAERPKGSFSTLEIQRTEQGDSAMYLCASSLTTTDTQYFGPGTRLTVL.

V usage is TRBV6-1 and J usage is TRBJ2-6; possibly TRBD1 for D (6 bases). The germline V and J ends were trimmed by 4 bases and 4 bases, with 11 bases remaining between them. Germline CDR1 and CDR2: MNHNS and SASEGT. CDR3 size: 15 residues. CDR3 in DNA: TGTGCCAGCAGTGTAACAGGGTACGGGGCCAACGTCCTGACTTTC. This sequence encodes CASSVTGYGANVLTF.

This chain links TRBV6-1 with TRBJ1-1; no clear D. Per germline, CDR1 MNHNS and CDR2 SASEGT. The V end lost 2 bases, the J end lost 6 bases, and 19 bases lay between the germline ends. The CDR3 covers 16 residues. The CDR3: CASSEIFMALYSEAFF. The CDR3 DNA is TGTGCCAGCAGTGAAATTTTTATGGCTCTTTATTCTGAAGCTTTCTTT.

This CDR3 reads CASRATGGFPTDTQYF. CDR3 DNA sequence: TGTGCCAGCAGGGCCACAGGGGGTTTTCCCACAGATACGCAGTATTTT. The chain joins TRBV2 to TRBJ2-3; 8 bases are shared with TRBD1. Germline CDR1 reads SNHLY; CDR2 reads FYNNEI. J lost 2 bases, V lost 6 bases, and 10 bases had no gene match. The CDR3 runs to 16 residues.

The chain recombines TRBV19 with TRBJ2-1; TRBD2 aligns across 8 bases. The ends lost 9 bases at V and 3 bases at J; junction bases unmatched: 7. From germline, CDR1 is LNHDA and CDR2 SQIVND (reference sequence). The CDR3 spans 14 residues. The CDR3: CASSLAGGYNEQFF. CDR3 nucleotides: TGTGCCAGCTCCCTGGCGGGAGGCTACAATGAGCAGTTCTTC.

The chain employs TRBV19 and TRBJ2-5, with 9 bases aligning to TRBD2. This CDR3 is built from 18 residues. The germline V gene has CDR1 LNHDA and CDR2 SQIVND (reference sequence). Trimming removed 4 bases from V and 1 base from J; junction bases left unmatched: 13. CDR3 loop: CASSRWGLAENLQETQYF. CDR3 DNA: TGTGCCAGTAGTAGGTGGGGACTAGCCGAAAACCTCCAAGAGACCCAGTACTTC.

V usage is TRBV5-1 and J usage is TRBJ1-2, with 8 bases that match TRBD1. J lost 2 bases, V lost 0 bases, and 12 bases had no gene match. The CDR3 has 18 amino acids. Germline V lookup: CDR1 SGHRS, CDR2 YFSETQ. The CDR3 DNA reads TGCGCCAGCAGCTTGGCCTACAACAGGGGGGCTTCGAACTATGGCTACACCTTC. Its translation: CASSLAYNRGASNYGYTF.

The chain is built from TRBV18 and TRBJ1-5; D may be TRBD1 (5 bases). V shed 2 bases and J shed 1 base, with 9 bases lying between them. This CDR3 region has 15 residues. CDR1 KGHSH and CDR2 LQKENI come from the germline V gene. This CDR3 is CASSPGEGSNQPQHF. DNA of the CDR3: TGTGCCAGCTCACCAGGGGAGGGGAGCAATCAGCCCCAGCATTTT.